This T cell receptor beta chain was sequenced in a study of radiotherapy plus CTLA-4 blockade in lung cancer. Regarding the study as a whole: Strongest reported response predictors: early blood clone changes and post-radiation interferon-beta.

Note on this clone: Its cognate antigen is unknown.

This CDR3 comprises 17 residues. The germline gives CDR1 SGHTA, CDR2 FQGNSA. V was trimmed by 3 bases and J by 2 bases, leaving 14 bases between them. The table came from immunoSEQ multiplex PCR; TCRdb's copy has only in-frame clones and leaves some out. The sample carries roughly 76,000 clones, roughly 69% recorded once. Chemo-refractory metastatic non-small-cell lung cancer patients underwent focal radiation alongside CTLA-4 blockade with ipilimumab. This clonotype was obtained from a human donor with non-small cell lung cancer whose response to radiotherapy plus ipilimumab could not be evaluated. The chain uses TRBV7-2 and TRBJ2-6; a possible D gene is TRBD1 (5 bases). The source material was peripheral blood, sampled from a patient treated with radiotherapy plus ipilimumab. CDR3 DNA sequence: TGTGCCAGCAGCTTGCTGGGGCCCACCACTGGGGCCAACGTCCTGACTTTC. It encodes CASSLLGPTTGANVLTF. Drawing the rest from reference TRBV7-2 and TRBJ2-6, the complete variable domain is GAGVSQSPSNKVTEKGKDVELRCDPISGHTALYWYRQSLGQGLEFLIYFQGNSAPDKSGLPSDRFSAERTGGSVSTLTIQRTQQEDSAVYLCASSLLGPTTGANVLTFGAGSRLTVL.